The source of this TCR beta chain is a study of cytomegalovirus exposure and HLA in healthy donors. Comment on this clone: Antigen: not known.

PCR involved 60 Vbeta and 13 Jbeta primers. Method: immunoSEQ multiplex PCR; TCRdb's copy keeps in-frame clones and lacks some. The data contain approximately 100,000 clones, over 65% of them singletons. Whole-study results and caveats: HLA alleles showed associations with about 15,000 TCR beta sequences in a later analysis, at a 0.05 false discovery rate.

The donors comprised healthy bone marrow donors. This CDR3 has 14 residues. V shed 1 base and J shed 0 bases, with 5 bases lying between them. CDR1 is SGHDT, CDR2 YYEEEE, per germline. This clonotype originated in a male donor in good health and CMV-seronegative. The chain recombines TRBV5-6 with TRBJ1-3; D unresolved. The sequenced sample was PBMCs. The CDR3 reads CASSLYNSGNTIYF. The DNA for the CDR3 is TGTGCCAGCAGCTTGTATAACTCTGGAAACACCATATATTTT.